The following is a TCR beta chain sequence with its context. Its cognate antigen is unknown. This sample was taken from a study of response to subunit inactivated influenza vaccine. Findings and limits, study-wide: A suggestion made by the authors is that each seasonal influenza vaccination recruits few new T cells.

CDR1 is LGHNA and CDR2 is YSLEER in the germline V gene. The ends lost 5 bases at V and 0 bases at J; junction bases unmatched: 7. This CDR3 spans 17 amino acids. Each CDR3 protein is one row after TCRdb ran MiXCR on the RT-PCR reads. This sample has more than 450,000 distinct CDR3 sequences, with less than 10% found just once. Sequenced here: PBMCs from blood, sampled less than 30 months after vaccination. This chain joins TRBV4-3 and TRBJ2-6, with 7 positions matching TRBD1. The sequence was collected from a man in his fifties or sixties who received an inactivated influenza vaccine. DNA of the CDR3: TGCGCCAGCAGCGGGGACAGTCCCTACTCTGGGGCCAACGTCCTGACTTTC. This sequence encodes CASSGDSPYSGANVLTF.